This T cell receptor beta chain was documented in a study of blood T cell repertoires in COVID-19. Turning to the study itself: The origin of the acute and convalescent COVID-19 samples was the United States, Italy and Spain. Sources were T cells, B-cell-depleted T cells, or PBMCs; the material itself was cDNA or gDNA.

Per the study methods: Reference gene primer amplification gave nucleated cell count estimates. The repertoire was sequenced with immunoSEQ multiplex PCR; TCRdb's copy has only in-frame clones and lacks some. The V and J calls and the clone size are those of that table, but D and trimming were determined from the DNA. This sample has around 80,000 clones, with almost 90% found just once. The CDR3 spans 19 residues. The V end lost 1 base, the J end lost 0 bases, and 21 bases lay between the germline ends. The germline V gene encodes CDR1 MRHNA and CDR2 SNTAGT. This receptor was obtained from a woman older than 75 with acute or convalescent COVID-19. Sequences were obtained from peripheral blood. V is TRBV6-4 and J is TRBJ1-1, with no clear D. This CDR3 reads CASSDFQQTGDPLNTEAFF. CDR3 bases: TGTGCCAGCAGTGACTTCCAGCAAACTGGAGATCCCTTGAACACTGAAGCTTTCTTT.